This TCR beta chain was captured by sequencing in a study of blood T cell repertoires in COVID-19. Trimming cost V 1 base and J 4 bases, with 6 bases left between them. The CDR3 consists of 13 residues. CDR1 and CDR2 (germline): LGHNT, FRNRAP. This clone came up once. The table came from immunoSEQ multiplex PCR; TCRdb's copy has only in-frame clones and leaves some out. This sample yields about 400,000 clones, of which approximately 88% are seen a single time; over 0.9% belongs to the top ten. Enrollees, about 18 to 100 years old, lived in approximately 25 US areas. This chain links TRBV12-5 with TRBJ2-3; D not certain. The receptor was isolated from a woman under 40 with acute COVID-19. Sequencing input: PBMCs or T cells enriched from blood (not recorded which). This CDR3 is CASGLGRADTQYF. The CDR3 nucleotides read TGTGCTAGTGGTTTGGGGAGAGCAGATACGCAGTATTTT.